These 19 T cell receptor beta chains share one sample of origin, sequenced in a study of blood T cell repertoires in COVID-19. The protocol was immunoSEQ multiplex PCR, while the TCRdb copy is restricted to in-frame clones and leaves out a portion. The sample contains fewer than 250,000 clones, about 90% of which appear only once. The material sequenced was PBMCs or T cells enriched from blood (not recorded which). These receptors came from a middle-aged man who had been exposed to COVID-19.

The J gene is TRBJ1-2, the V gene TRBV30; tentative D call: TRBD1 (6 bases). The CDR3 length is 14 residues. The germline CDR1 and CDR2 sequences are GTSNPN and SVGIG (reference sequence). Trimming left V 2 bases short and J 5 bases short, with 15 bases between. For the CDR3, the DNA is TGTGCCTGGAGTCCAACAGGGCTGCGGTATGGCTACACCTTC. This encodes CAWSPTGLRYGYTF.

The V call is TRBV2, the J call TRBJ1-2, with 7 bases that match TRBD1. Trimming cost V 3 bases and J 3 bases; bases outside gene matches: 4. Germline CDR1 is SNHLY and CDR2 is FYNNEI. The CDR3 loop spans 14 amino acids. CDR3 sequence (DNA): TGTGCCAGCAGTGACGACAGGGAGTACTATGGCTACACCTTC. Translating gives CASSDDREYYGYTF.

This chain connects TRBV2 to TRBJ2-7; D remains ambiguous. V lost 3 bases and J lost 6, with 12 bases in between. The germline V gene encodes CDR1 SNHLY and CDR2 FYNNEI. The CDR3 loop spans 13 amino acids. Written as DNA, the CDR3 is TGTGCCAGCAGTGACGGCAGACACCGCGAGCAGTACGTC. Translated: CASSDGRHREQYV.

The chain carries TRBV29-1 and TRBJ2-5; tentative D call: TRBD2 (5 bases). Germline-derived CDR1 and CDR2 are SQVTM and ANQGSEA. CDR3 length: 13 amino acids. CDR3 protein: CSTERVYRETQYF. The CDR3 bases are TGCAGTACTGAGAGGGTTTATCGAGAGACCCAGTACTTC.

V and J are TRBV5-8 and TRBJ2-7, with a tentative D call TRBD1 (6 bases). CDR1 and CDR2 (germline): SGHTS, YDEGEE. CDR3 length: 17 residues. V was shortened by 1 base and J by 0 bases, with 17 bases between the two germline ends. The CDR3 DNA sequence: TGTGCCAGCAGCTTGAATTTAGGGACACACAACTCCTACGAGCAGTACGTC. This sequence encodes CASSLNLGTHNSYEQYV.

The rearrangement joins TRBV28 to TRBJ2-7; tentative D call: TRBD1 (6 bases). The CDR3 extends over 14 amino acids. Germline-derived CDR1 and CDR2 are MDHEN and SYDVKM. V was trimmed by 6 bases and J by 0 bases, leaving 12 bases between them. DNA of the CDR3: TGTGCCAGCAGGGACTCCAGGGGCTCCTACGAGCAGTACGTC. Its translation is CASRDSRGSYEQYV.

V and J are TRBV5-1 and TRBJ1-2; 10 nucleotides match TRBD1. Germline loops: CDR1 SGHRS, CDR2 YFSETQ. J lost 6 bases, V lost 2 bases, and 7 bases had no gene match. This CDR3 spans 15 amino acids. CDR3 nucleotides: TGCGCCAGCAGCTTTACCGGGACAGGGGTTGATGGCTACACCTTC. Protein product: CASSFTGTGVDGYTF.

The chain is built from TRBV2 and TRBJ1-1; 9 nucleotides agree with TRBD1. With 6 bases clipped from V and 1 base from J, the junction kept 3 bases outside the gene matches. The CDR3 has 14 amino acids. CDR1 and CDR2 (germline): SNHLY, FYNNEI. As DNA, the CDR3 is TGTGCCAGCAGGAGGGGACAGGGGAACACTGAAGCTTTCTTT. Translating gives CASRRGQGNTEAFF.

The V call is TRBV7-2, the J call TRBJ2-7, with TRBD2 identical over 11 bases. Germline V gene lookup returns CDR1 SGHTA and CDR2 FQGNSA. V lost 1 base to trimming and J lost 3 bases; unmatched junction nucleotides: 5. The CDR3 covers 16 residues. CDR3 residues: CASSLGLAGGYYEQYF. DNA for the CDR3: TGTGCCAGCAGCTTAGGGCTAGCGGGGGGCTACTACGAGCAGTACTTC.

Written as DNA, the CDR3 is TGTGCCAGTAACAACAGGGGTCCAAGCAATCAGCCCCAGCATTTT. This codes for CASNNRGPSNQPQHF. The V gene is TRBV19, the J gene TRBJ1-5, with TRBD1 identical over 7 bases. V was clipped by 7 bases and J by 1 base; unmatched bases: 7. The CDR3 length is 15 residues. Per the germline V gene, CDR1 is LNHDA and CDR2 is SQIVND (reference sequence).

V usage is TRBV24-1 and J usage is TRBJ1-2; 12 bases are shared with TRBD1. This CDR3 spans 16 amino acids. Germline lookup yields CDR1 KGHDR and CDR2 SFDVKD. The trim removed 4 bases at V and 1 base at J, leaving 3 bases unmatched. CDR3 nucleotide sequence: TGTGCCACCAGTGACGGGACAGGGGGCTTTAACTATGGCTACACCTTC. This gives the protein CATSDGTGGFNYGYTF.

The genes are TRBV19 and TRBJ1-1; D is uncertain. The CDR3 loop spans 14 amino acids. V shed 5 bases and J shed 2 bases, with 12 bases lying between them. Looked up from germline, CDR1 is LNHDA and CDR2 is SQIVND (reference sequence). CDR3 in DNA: TGTGCCAGTAGTTCGCCTCGGGGTAACACTGAAGCTTTCTTT. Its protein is CASSSPRGNTEAFF.

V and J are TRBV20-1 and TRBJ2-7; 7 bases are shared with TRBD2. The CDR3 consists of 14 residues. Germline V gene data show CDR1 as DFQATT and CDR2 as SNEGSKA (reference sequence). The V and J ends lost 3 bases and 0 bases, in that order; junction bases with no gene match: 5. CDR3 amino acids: CSASFGGSSYEQYV. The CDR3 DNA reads TGCAGTGCTAGTTTTGGCGGGAGCTCCTACGAGCAGTACGTC.

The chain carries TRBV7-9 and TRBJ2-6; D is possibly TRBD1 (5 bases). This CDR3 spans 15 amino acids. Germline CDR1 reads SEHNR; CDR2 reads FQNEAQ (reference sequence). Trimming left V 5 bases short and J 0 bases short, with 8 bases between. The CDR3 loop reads CASSPQGSGANVLTF. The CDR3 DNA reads TGTGCCAGCAGCCCCCAGGGCTCTGGGGCCAACGTCCTGACTTTC.

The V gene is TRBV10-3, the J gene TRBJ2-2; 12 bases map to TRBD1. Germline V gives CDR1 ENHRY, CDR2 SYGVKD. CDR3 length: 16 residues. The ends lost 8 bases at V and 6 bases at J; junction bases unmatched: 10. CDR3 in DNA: TGTGCCATCTCAGGGACAGGGGGCGTTCAAGCCGGGGAGCTGTTTTTT. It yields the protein CAISGTGGVQAGELFF.

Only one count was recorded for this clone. The chain's CDR3 is CASSSSSGRRDTQYF. The CDR3 nucleotides are TGTGCCAGCAGCTCTTCTAGCGGGAGAAGAGATACGCAGTATTTT. The J gene is TRBJ2-3, the V gene TRBV12-1; no DNA check was done on the table's D call, TRBD2. TRBV12-1 is termed a pseudogene. The CDR3 consists of 15 residues.

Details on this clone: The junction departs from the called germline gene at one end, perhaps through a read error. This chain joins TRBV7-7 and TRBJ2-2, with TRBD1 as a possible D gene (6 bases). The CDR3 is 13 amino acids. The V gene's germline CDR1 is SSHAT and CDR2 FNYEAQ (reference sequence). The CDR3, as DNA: TGTGCTAGCAGCCCTTCAGGGGCCGGGGAGCTGTTTTTT. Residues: CASSPSGAGELFF.

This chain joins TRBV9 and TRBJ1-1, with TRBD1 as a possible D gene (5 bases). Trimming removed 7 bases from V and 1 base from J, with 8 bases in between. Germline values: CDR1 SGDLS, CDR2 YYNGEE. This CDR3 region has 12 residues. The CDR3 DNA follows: TGTGCCAGCGGAGGGACGAACACTGAAGCTTTCTTT. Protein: CASGGTNTEAFF.

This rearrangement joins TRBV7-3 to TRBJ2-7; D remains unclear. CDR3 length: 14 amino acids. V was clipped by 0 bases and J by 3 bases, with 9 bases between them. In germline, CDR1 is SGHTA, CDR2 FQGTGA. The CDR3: CASSLTGGGYEQYF. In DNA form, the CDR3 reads TGTGCCAGCAGCTTAACCGGCGGCGGCTACGAGCAGTACTTC. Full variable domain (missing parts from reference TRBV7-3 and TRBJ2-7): GAGVSQTPSNKVTEKGKYVELRCDPISGHTALYWYRQSLGQGPEFLIYFQGTGAADDSGLPNDRFFAVRPEGSVSTLKIQRTERGDSAVYLCASSLTGGGYEQYFGPGTRLTVT.